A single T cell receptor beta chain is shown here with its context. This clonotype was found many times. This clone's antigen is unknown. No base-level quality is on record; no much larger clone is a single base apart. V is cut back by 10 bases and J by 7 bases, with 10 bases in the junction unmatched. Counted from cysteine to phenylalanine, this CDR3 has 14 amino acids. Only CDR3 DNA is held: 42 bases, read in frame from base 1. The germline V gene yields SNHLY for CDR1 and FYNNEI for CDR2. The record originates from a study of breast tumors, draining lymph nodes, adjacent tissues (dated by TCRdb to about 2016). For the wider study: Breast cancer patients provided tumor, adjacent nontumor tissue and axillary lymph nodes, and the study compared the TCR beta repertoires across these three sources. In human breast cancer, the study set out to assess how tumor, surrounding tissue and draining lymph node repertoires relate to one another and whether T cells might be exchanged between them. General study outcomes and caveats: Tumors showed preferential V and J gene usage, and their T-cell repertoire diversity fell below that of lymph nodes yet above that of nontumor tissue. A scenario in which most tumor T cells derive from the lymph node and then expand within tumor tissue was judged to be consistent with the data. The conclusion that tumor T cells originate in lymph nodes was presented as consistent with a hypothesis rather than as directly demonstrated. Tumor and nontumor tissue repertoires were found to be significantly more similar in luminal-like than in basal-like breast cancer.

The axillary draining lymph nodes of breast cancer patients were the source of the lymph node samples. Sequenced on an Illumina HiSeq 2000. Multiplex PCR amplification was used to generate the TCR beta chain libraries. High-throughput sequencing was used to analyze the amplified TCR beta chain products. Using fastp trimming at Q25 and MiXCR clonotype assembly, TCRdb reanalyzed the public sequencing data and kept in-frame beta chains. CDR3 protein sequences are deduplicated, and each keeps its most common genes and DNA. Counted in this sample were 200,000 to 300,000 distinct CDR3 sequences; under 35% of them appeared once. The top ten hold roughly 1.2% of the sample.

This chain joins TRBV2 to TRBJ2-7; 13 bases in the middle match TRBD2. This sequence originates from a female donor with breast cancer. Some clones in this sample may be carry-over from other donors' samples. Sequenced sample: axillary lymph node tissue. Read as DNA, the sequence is TGTGCCATGCGATCGGGACTAGCGGGACTTGAGCAGTACTTC. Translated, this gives CAMRSGLAGLEQYF. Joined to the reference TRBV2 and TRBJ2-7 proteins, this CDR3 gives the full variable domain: EPEVTQTPSHQVTQMGQEVILRCVPISNHLYFYWYRQILGQKVEFLVSFYNNEISEKSEIFDDQFSVERPDGSNFTLKIRSTKLEDSAMYFCAMRSGLAGLEQYFGPGTRLTVT.